The rows below give T cell receptor beta chains drawn from one sample of a study of PD-L1 blockade in urothelial cancer. Generated by immunoSEQ multiplex PCR, the TCRdb table keeps only in-frame clones and is missing some. The table records approximately 90,000 clones, approximately 87% of them present only once. The sample was PBMCs, taken around atezolizumab (anti-PD-L1) treatment. The receptor source for this set is a man in his fifties or sixties with urothelial cancer. Each CDR3 is given with its conserved first and last residue. A D gene is named only where the DNA matches it firmly. Part of the rows lack a size; the others show once, few, many or a class for expanded clones.

v_gene	abundance	d_gene	j_gene	CDR3nt	CDR3aa
TRBV10-1	.	.	TRBJ1-5	TGCGCCAGCAGTGAGGGAGGGCGGGGGCCCCAGCATTTT	CASSEGGRGPQHF
TRBV11-2	.	TRBD1	TRBJ2-3	TGTGCCAGCAGCTTAAACAGGGGAACAGATACGCAGTATTTT	CASSLNRGTDTQYF
TRBV11-3	.	TRBD2	TRBJ2-1	TGTGCCAGCAGCCCGACTAGCGGGGGTTACGATGAGCAGTTCTTC	CASSPTSGGYDEQFF
TRBV30	.	TRBD2	TRBJ2-7	TGTGCCTGGAGTCTTAGCGGGGGGGCCCCGTACTTC	CAWSLSGGAPYF
TRBV9	.	.	TRBJ2-7	TGTGCCAGCAGCGTCGGGGTCGCCGGTTACGAGCAGTACTTC	CASSVGVAGYEQYF
TRBV7-3	.	TRBD1	TRBJ1-2	TGTGCCAGCAGCTATACGGGACAGCCTAAAAACTTC	CASSYTGQPKNF
TRBV27	.	.	TRBJ1-5	TGTGCCAGCAGTTTGAACAGGCTCCAGCCCCAGCATTTT	CASSLNRLQPQHF
TRBV4-1	few	.	TRBJ2-5	TGCGCCAGCAGCCAAGTCTTCAAAGAGGAGACCCAGTACTTC	CASSQVFKEETQYF
TRBV6-1	.	.	TRBJ2-3	TGTGCCAGCAGTGAAAGAGAGCGAGACACAGATACGCAGTATTTT	CASSERERDTDTQYF
TRBV5-1	.	.	TRBJ1-1	TGCGCCAGTCAGACAAGTAACACTGAAGCTTTCTTT	CASQTSNTEAFF
TRBV9	few	.	TRBJ2-2	TGTGCCAGAAGGGCGACTCTAGGGGCCGGGACCGGGGAGCTGTTTTTT	CARRATLGAGTGELFF
TRBV7-2	few	.	TRBJ2-7	TGTGCCAGCAGCTCCGGGAACTACGAGCAGTACTTC	CASSSGNYEQYF
TRBV2	.	.	TRBJ1-4	TGTGCCAGCATGGGCCAGGGATGGTGGCAACTGTTTTTT	CASMGQGWWQLFF
TRBV5-4	few	.	TRBJ2-1	TGTGCCAGCAGCCCTCCCACCGGGAACAATGAGCAGTTCTTC	CASSPPTGNNEQFF
TRBV9	once	TRBD1	TRBJ2-1	TGTGCCAGCAGCGTAGCAAAGGGGGCGACTATCAATGAGCAGTTCTTC	CASSVAKGATINEQFF
TRBV19	.	TRBD2	TRBJ2-1	TGTGCCAGTAGTATACTAGCGGGGGGACCTAATGAGCAGTTCTTC	CASSILAGGPNEQFF
TRBV5-1	.	.	TRBJ1-1	TGCGCCAGCAGCTACACTATGAACACTGAAGCTTTCTTT	CASSYTMNTEAFF
TRBV5-1	.	TRBD1	TRBJ2-7	TGCGCCAGCACCCAGGGACAGACGTTCTCCTACGAGCAGTACTTC	CASTQGQTFSYEQYF
TRBV2	.	.	TRBJ1-5	TGTGCCAGCTCAAGAGGCGAAGATCAGCCCCAGCATTTT	CASSRGEDQPQHF
TRBV2	.	.	TRBJ2-3	TGTGCCAGCAGTGACGGGAGCACAGATACGCAGTATTTT	CASSDGSTDTQYF
TRBV5-1	once	TRBD1	TRBJ2-3	TGCGCCAGCAGTCACGGACAGGCCTATAGCACAGATACGCAGTATTTT	CASSHGQAYSTDTQYF
TRBV7-8	.	.	TRBJ1-3	TGTGCCAGCAGCGGTAGGGGGGGTGCTAATGTAAACACCATATATTTT	CASSGRGGANVNTIYF